The TCR beta chain described here comes from a study of CD8 T cells in ankylosing spondylitis. The CDR3 runs to 14 residues. The germline gives CDR1 SGDLS, CDR2 YYNGEE. V lost 3 bases and J lost 2, with 11 bases in between. Study-wide results and caveats: Disease-linked clones bore a CD8+ phenotype and were relatively rare in peripheral blood. What seemed typical of ankylosing spondylitis blood was a TCR beta motif built from several highly homologous variants. Some motif variants were previously reported in reactive arthritis synovial fluid and blood. Disease-linked clones were reportedly significantly enriched in matched ankylosing spondylitis synovial fluid.

Many counts were recorded for this clonotype. Its specificity is not known. TCRdb used MiXCR to reprocess the 5' RACE reads, holding one entry per CDR3 protein. Here the sample spans 40,000 to 50,000 distinct CDR3 sequences, about 4% being singletons. This rearrangement joins TRBV9 to TRBJ1-2, with D perhaps TRBD1 (6 bases). Input material: blood, either unsorted or a sorted T cell fraction (not recorded which). This sequence originates from a female donor with ankylosing spondylitis or in good health (not recorded which). The CDR3 nucleotides are TGTGCCAGCAGCGGCTCGCAGGGGAACTATGGCTACACCTTC. Its translation is CASSGSQGNYGYTF.